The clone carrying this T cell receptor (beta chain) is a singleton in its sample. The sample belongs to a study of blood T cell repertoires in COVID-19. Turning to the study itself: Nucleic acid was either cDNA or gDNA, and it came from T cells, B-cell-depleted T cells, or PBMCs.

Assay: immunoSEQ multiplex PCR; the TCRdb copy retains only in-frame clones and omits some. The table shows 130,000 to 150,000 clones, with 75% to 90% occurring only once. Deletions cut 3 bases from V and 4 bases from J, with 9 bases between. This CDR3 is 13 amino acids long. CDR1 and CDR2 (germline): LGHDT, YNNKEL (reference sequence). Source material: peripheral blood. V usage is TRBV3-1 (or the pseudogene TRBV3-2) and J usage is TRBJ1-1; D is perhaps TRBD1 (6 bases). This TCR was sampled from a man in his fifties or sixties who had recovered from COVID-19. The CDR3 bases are TGTGCCAGCAGCCAGGGGGCCGGCACTGAAGCTTTCTTT. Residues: CASSQGAGTEAFF.